This TCR beta chain came from a study of beta chain features in type 1 diabetes. Germline V lookup: CDR1 KGHSH, CDR2 LQKENI. The length of the CDR3 is 15 residues. Trimming at V came to 5 bases and at J to 3 bases, leaving 1 base not matched to a gene. With respect to this clone: Its specificity is unknown.

What was sequenced were expressed TCRB transcripts, since all of the isolated RNA had been reverse transcribed. The repertoire was sequenced with immunoSEQ multiplex PCR; TCRdb's copy has only in-frame clones and lacks some. The sample gives 300,000 to 400,000 clones, about 13% of which show up once; 0.013% to 0.015% is in the top ten. Study-wide findings and caveats: Among type 1 diabetes patients, VDJ junctions had fewer insertions and more deletions. Moderately but significantly shorter TCRB CDR3s were found in Type 1 diabetes patients in all four CD4+ subsets. Patients showed naive, central memory and Treg TCRB repertoires that appeared more similar than those of healthy donors.

The TCR comes from a woman between 18 and 29 years old with type 1 diabetes. The chain combines TRBV18 with TRBJ2-3; 14 nucleotides agree with TRBD2. The material sequenced was naive CD4+ T cells from blood. DNA of the CDR3: TGTGCCAGCTCAGGACTAGCGGGAGGAACAGATACGCAGTATTTT. Amino acids: CASSGLAGGTDTQYF.